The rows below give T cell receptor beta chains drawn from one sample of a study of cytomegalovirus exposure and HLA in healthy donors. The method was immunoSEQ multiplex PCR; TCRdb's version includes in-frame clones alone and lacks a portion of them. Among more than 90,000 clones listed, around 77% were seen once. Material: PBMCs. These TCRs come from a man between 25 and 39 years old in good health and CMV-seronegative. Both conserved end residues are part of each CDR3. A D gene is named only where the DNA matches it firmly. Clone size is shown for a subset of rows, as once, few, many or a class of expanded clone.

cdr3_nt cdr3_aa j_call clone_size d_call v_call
TGTGCCCTAGCCCCCCTGCGGGAAGTCTCCTACAATGAGCAGTTCTTC CALAPLREVSYNEQFF TRBJ2-1 few NA TRBV7-8
TGTGCCAGCAGCCCAGGGAGGCTAGCCCAAGAGACCCAGTACTTC CASSPGRLAQETQYF TRBJ2-5 NA NA TRBV7-7
TGCGCCAGCAGCCAAGATGTCGCTAGCGGGGAGACCCAGTACTTC CASSQDVASGETQYF TRBJ2-5 NA TRBD2 TRBV4-3
TGTGCCAGCAGCTTAGTTGGAGGTGAAAAGTACTTC CASSLVGGEKYF TRBJ2-5 NA NA TRBV7-8
TGTGCCAGCAGCTTCCAGGGGCCTAGCTCCTACGAGCAGTACTTC CASSFQGPSSYEQYF TRBJ2-7 NA NA TRBV7-8
TGTGCCAGCAGTTTAATTGGCGGAGTCGTTTACAATGAGCAGTTCTTC CASSLIGGVVYNEQFF TRBJ2-1 NA NA TRBV27
TGTGCCAGCAGTTACTCGAGAGGGGGCCCTCTCTATGGCTACACCTTC CASSYSRGGPLYGYTF TRBJ1-2 NA TRBD1 TRBV6-5
TGTGCCAGCAGTGTTCATCCCGGGACAGGGAACTATGGCTACACCTTC CASSVHPGTGNYGYTF TRBJ1-2 NA TRBD1 TRBV6-1
TGTGCCAGCAGTCCGAGGACAGTTCCAGACTATGGCTACACCTTC CASSPRTVPDYGYTF TRBJ1-2 NA NA TRBV27
TGCGCCAGCAGCCAAGATCTGAACTACAATACGCAGTATTTT CASSQDLNYNTQYF TRBJ2-3 few NA TRBV4-3
TGTGCCAGCAGCTTTGACAGGGGCGAATACACCTCCTACGAGCAGTACTTC CASSFDRGEYTSYEQYF TRBJ2-7 NA TRBD1 TRBV7-9
TGTGCCAGCAGCCCCCAGGGGGCAAATGAAAAACTGTTTTTT CASSPQGANEKLFF TRBJ1-4 few TRBD1 TRBV9
TGTGCCAGTAGACCCGGGACAGGGGTTGGGGGCTACACCTTC CASRPGTGVGGYTF TRBJ1-2 NA TRBD1 TRBV19
TGTGCCAGCTCATTGGACAGGGGAATTACTGAAGCTTTCTTT CASSLDRGITEAFF TRBJ1-1 NA TRBD1 TRBV18
TGTGCCAGCAGCGTAGGTCGACTAGCGGGAGCTAGCACAGATACGCAGTATTTT CASSVGRLAGASTDTQYF TRBJ2-3 NA TRBD2 TRBV9
TGTGCTTCAGGACAGGGGGCTCTTGGGGCCAACGTCCTGACTTTC CASGQGALGANVLTF TRBJ2-6 NA TRBD1 TRBV6-1
TGTGCCAGCAGCGTTAGCCCTCAAGAGACCCAGTACTTC CASSVSPQETQYF TRBJ2-5 NA NA TRBV9
TGTGCCAGCAGTCCCCAGACAGGGAAGGGCTCTGGGGCCAACGTCCTGACTTTC CASSPQTGKGSGANVLTF TRBJ2-6 NA TRBD1 TRBV25-1
TGTGCCAGCAGCTTGCGGACTAGCGGGGGCACAGATACGCAGTATTTT CASSLRTSGGTDTQYF TRBJ2-3 NA TRBD2 TRBV5-6
TGCGCCAGCAGGTCGCACTTGGATACGCAGTATTTT CASRSHLDTQYF TRBJ2-3 NA NA TRBV4-1